These T cell receptor beta chains were read from a single sample in a study of blood T cell repertoires in COVID-19. Repertoires were generated with immunoSEQ multiplex PCR, while TCRdb's copy carries only in-frame clones and drops some. Of more than 200,000 clones listed, 85% to 95% are singletons. Sequences were obtained from PBMCs or T cells enriched from blood (not recorded which). Every receptor here comes from a woman under 30 who had recovered from COVID-19. CDR3s include the opening cysteine and the closing phenylalanine or tryptophan. The D gene is left open where the match is weak. Only some rows state a clone size, as once, few, many or a class for expanded clones.

abundance	j_gene	v_gene	d_gene	CDR3nt	CDR3aa
-	TRBJ1-2	TRBV10-3	-	TGTGCCATCAGAGGGGGAGGGGAAGAGCACACCTTC	CAIRGGGEEHTF
-	TRBJ2-3	TRBV7-3	TRBD2	TGTGCCAGCAGCCTCCTGCCGGGACTAGCGGGAGGGCCAGATACGCAGTATTTT	CASSLLPGLAGGPDTQYF
-	TRBJ1-5	TRBV27	TRBD1	TGTGCCAGCCAGACAGGGGAGGCTCAGCCCCAGCATTTT	CASQTGEAQPQHF
once	TRBJ2-7	TRBV6-1	TRBD1	TGTGCCAGCAGTGAAACTCCGACAGGGACATACGAGCAGTACTTC	CASSETPTGTYEQYF
-	TRBJ2-7	TRBV3-1/TRBV3-2	TRBD2	TGTGCCAGCAGCCGAACTAGCGGGGTATACGAGCAGTACTTC	CASSRTSGVYEQYF
-	TRBJ2-1	TRBV5-1	TRBD2	TGCGCCAGCAGCTGGGCTAGCGGGGGCCCTACGAATGAGCAGTTCTTC	CASSWASGGPTNEQFF
once	TRBJ1-2	TRBV4-1	-	TGCGCCAGCAGCCAAGTGGAGGGCCAAAACTATGGCTACACCTTC	CASSQVEGQNYGYTF
-	TRBJ2-5	TRBV27	-	TGTGCCAGCAGTTCCTTAGCCCCCCTGGCCCAGTACTTC	CASSSLAPLAQYF
-	TRBJ1-2	TRBV11-2	-	TGTGCCAGCAGCTTAAAACAAGCGCCTTCCAACTATGGCTACACCTTC	CASSLKQAPSNYGYTF
few	TRBJ1-2	TRBV14	TRBD1	TGTGCCAGCAGCCAAACGGGACAGGGGAACTATGGCTACACCTTC	CASSQTGQGNYGYTF